The clone carrying this T cell receptor beta chain was recorded many times. TCR beta VDJ and CDR3 profiling used genomic DNA as template. In TCRdb, the reads were re-called with MiXCR into one record per CDR3 protein. The sample carries approximately 190,000 distinct CDR3 sequences, less than 60% recorded once. Patients chosen for sequencing had shown CD8+CD57+ cell expansion by flow cytometry. This sample is drawn from a study of CD8+CD57+ T cells in acquired aplastic anemia. The CDR3 runs 12 residues. Germline loops: CDR1 SQVTM, CDR2 ANQGSEA. V lost 4 bases, J lost 4 bases, and 8 bases lay in between.

Source material: sorted CD4+, CD8+, or CD8+CD57+ T cells (not recorded which) from PBMCs. The V and J genes are TRBV29-1 and TRBJ1-3, with D maybe TRBD1 (5 bases). This sequence was found in a human donor with aplastic anemia. The CDR3 reads CSVVGGGNTIYF. DNA of the CDR3: TGCAGCGTTGTTGGGGGGGGAAACACCATATATTTT.